These T cell receptor beta chains were read from a single sample in a study of T cell repertoires in cytomegalovirus infection. The antigens these receptors bind are not known. TCRdb fed the reads into MiXCR, producing one record per CDR3 protein. The sample lists about 57,000 distinct CDR3 sequences; 20% were seen once. Here the sequenced sample was CD8+ T cells from cultured PBMCs, taken from culture after CMV antigen stimulation. The receptors stem from a human donor in good health (CMV status not recorded). Some clones in this sample may be carry-over from other donors' samples. Each CDR3 is given with its conserved first and last residue. Each record gives: D gene, J gene, clone size, V gene, CDR3 DNA, CDR3 protein. The D gene is left open where the match is weak. A clone size is listed for some rows: how often the clone was seen (once, few, many), or a class if it is expanded.

d_gene: NA; j_gene: TRBJ2-3; abundance: few; v_gene: TRBV5-4; CDR3nt: TGTGCCAGCAGCCTGACTTGGGGAGATACGCAGTATTTT; CDR3aa: CASSLTWGDTQYF
d_gene: NA; j_gene: TRBJ2-7; abundance: NA; v_gene: TRBV27; CDR3nt: TGTGCCAGCAGTTTTATTGGATCAGTCTACGAGCAGTACTTC; CDR3aa: CASSFIGSVYEQYF
d_gene: NA; j_gene: TRBJ1-1; abundance: few; v_gene: TRBV5-1; CDR3nt: TGCGCCAGCAGCTTGGGAGGAGGGGAGGACACTGAAGCTTTCTTT; CDR3aa: CASSLGGGEDTEAFF
d_gene: NA; j_gene: TRBJ1-5; abundance: few; v_gene: TRBV27; CDR3nt: TGTGCCAGCAGTTCCCTTGTAGGTGGCAATCAGCCCCAGCATTTT; CDR3aa: CASSSLVGGNQPQHF
d_gene: NA; j_gene: TRBJ2-6; abundance: NA; v_gene: TRBV6-5; CDR3nt: TGTGCCAGCAGCCCCGAGGTGGCAGGGGCCAACGTCCTGACTTTC; CDR3aa: CASSPEVAGANVLTF
d_gene: NA; j_gene: TRBJ1-6; abundance: many; v_gene: TRBV11-2; CDR3nt: TGTGCCAGCAGCTTAGAGGCGGGGGGTCGGAATTCACCCCTCCACTTT; CDR3aa: CASSLEAGGRNSPLHF
d_gene: NA; j_gene: TRBJ1-1; abundance: NA; v_gene: TRBV12-3/TRBV12-4; CDR3nt: TGTGCCAGCAGTCAGGGGACTGAAGCTTTCTTT; CDR3aa: CASSQGTEAFF
d_gene: TRBD1; j_gene: TRBJ2-3; abundance: NA; v_gene: TRBV12-5; CDR3nt: TGTGCTAGTGGTTTTGGGACAGGGTCAGAAGATACGCAGTATTTT; CDR3aa: CASGFGTGSEDTQYF
d_gene: TRBD1; j_gene: TRBJ2-7; abundance: NA; v_gene: TRBV4-1; CDR3nt: TGCGCCAGCAGCCAAGCCGGGGACAGGCTGACCTACGAGCAGTACTTC; CDR3aa: CASSQAGDRLTYEQYF
d_gene: TRBD2; j_gene: TRBJ2-1; abundance: NA; v_gene: TRBV20-1; CDR3nt: TGCAGTGCTACCAGTATACAAGGGACTAGCGGGAGTCCCCCCGATGAGCAGTTCTTC; CDR3aa: CSATSIQGTSGSPPDEQFF
d_gene: NA; j_gene: TRBJ2-1; abundance: NA; v_gene: TRBV20-1; CDR3nt: TGCAGTGCTCCCGTGCAGCGGCTGTACAATGAGCAGTTCTTC; CDR3aa: CSAPVQRLYNEQFF
d_gene: TRBD1; j_gene: TRBJ2-7; abundance: few; v_gene: TRBV7-2; CDR3nt: TGTGCCAGCAGCTCCGACAGGGGAAACTACGAGCAGTACTTC; CDR3aa: CASSSDRGNYEQYF
d_gene: NA; j_gene: TRBJ2-1; abundance: few; v_gene: TRBV7-2; CDR3nt: TGTGCCAGCAGCCCTAGCCTCCATGAGCAGTTCTTC; CDR3aa: CASSPSLHEQFF
d_gene: TRBD2; j_gene: TRBJ2-1; abundance: NA; v_gene: TRBV6-2/TRBV6-3; CDR3nt: TGTGCCAGCAGTTACTATCCTCCCGAGCGGGGGGTTTACAATGAGCAGTTCTTC; CDR3aa: CASSYYPPERGVYNEQFF
d_gene: NA; j_gene: TRBJ2-2; abundance: NA; v_gene: TRBV7-2; CDR3nt: TGTGCCAGCAGCCATACACGGGGGATAGGTACCGGGGAGCTGTTTTTT; CDR3aa: CASSHTRGIGTGELFF
d_gene: NA; j_gene: TRBJ1-5; abundance: NA; v_gene: TRBV4-1; CDR3nt: TGCGCCAGCAGCCAAGACTTCGAGAATAGCAATCAGCCCCAGCATTTT; CDR3aa: CASSQDFENSNQPQHF
d_gene: NA; j_gene: TRBJ1-1; abundance: NA; v_gene: TRBV7-6; CDR3nt: TGTGCCAGCAGCTTAACCCATCAGGGCCTCCCCCAAACTAAAGCTTTCTTT; CDR3aa: CASSLTHQGLPQTKAFF